Below are 31 T cell receptor beta chains sequenced from a single sample in a study of human T cells and chemical hapten exposure. From the RACE reads, TCRdb called clonotypes with MiXCR, one entry per CDR3 protein. The table lists roughly 160,000 distinct CDR3 sequences, roughly 15% of them singletons, with less than 2% in the top ten. Documented time point: patch test 1, 2 weeks after DPC sensitization. Treatment indicated: therapeutic diphenylcyclopropenone sensitization with weekly scalp DPC. The sequencing used whole blood, collected in connection with sensitization to the hapten diphenylcyclopropenone (DPC). These receptors all stem from a woman in her 30s with alopecia areata. Some clones in this sample may be carry-over from other donors' samples.

V is TRBV7-9 and J is TRBJ1-1; weak D call: TRBD1 (6 bases). CDR1 SEHNR and CDR2 FQNEAQ come from the germline V gene (reference sequence). This CDR3 has 15 residues. Trimming removed 1 base from V and 1 base from J, with 10 bases in between. The CDR3 sequence is CASSLVGAENTEAFF. As DNA, the CDR3 is TGTGCCAGCAGCTTAGTGGGGGCGGAGAACACTGAAGCTTTCTTT.

This clonotype was seen only a few times. V and J are TRBV4-3 and TRBJ1-3; D possibly corresponds to TRBD1 (5 bases). Deletions cut 1 base from V and 7 bases from J, with 14 bases between. Germline-derived CDR1 and CDR2 are LGHNA and YSLEER. The length of the CDR3 is 15 residues. The CDR3 DNA follows: TGCGCCAGCAGCCAAGGGCAGGGAGGGCGGAACACCATATATTTT. It encodes CASSQGQGGRNTIYF.

This clonotype has only a few counts. The V call is TRBV12-3 or TRBV12-4, the J call TRBJ2-1; TRBD1 or TRBD2 may be the D gene (6 bases each). With 6 bases removed from V and 5 bases from J, the gap between germline ends came to 17 bases. The CDR3 has 15 residues. The DNA for the CDR3 is TGTGCCAGCAGCCCCGCCCGGGGGCGGCACAATGAGCAGTTCTTC. Amino acids: CASSPARGRHNEQFF.

The chain employs TRBV4-3 and TRBJ1-1; no clear D gene. The V end was cut by 1 base, the J end by 0 bases, with 12 bases between. This CDR3 is built from 16 residues. From germline, CDR1 is LGHNA and CDR2 YSLEER. CDR3 region: CASSQGGGRLNTEAFF. Written as DNA, the CDR3 is TGCGCCAGCAGCCAAGGGGGAGGACGGCTGAACACTGAAGCTTTCTTT.

This chain uses TRBV5-1 with TRBJ2-5; D perhaps matches TRBD2 (6 bases). Deletions cut 4 bases from V and 2 bases from J, with 12 bases between. The CDR3 has 14 amino acids. The germline gives CDR1 SGHRS, CDR2 YFSETQ. The CDR3 DNA reads TGCGCCAGCAGCCGGGGGACCAGTCAAGAGACCCAGTACTTC. Translating gives CASSRGTSQETQYF.

This clonotype was observed a few times. The chain links TRBV28 to TRBJ2-7, with D tentatively TRBD1 (6 bases). The V and J ends lost 3 bases and 7 bases respectively, with 10 bases between them. Germline assignment: CDR1 MDHEN and CDR2 SYDVKM. This CDR3 has 12 residues. CDR3 loop: CASSLDSKEQYF. As DNA, the CDR3 is TGTGCCAGCAGTTTGGACAGTAAGGAGCAGTACTTC.

This clonotype was detected a few times. CDR3 amino acids: CASSAFQETQYF. DNA of the CDR3: TGCGCCAGCAGCGCTTTTCAAGAGACCCAGTACTTC. The V and J genes are TRBV4-3 and TRBJ2-5, with D uncertain. V was cut by 5 bases and J by 2 bases, with 6 bases left in between. The germline V gene encodes CDR1 LGHNA and CDR2 YSLEER. This CDR3 comprises 12 residues.

This clonotype came up a few times. The V call is TRBV4-1, the J call TRBJ2-2; 7 positions match TRBD2. The CDR3 sequence is 16 residues long. Germline loops: CDR1 MGHRA, CDR2 YSYEKL. V lost 0 bases and J lost 6; bases outside the gene matches: 7. The CDR3 protein is CASSQEGRGSAGELFF. The CDR3 region has the DNA TGCGCCAGCAGCCAAGAAGGGCGGGGGAGTGCCGGGGAGCTGTTTTTT.

This clonotype has more than one count but fewer than ten. The CDR3: CASSSGTAIKPQHF. CDR3 coding DNA: TGTGCCAGCTCCTCCGGGACAGCGATCAAGCCCCAGCATTTT. The chain links TRBV18 to TRBJ1-5; the match to TRBD1 covers 7 bases. V was pared by 6 bases and J by 8 bases, with 10 bases of the junction left unmatched. Germline values: CDR1 KGHSH, CDR2 LQKENI. This CDR3 contains 14 residues. The whole variable domain, remainder taken from reference TRBV18 and TRBJ1-5, is NAGVMQNPRHLVRRRGQEARLRCSPMKGHSHVYWYRQLPEEGLKFMVYLQKENIIDESGMPKERFSAEFPKEGPSILRIQQVVRGDSAAYFCASSSGTAIKPQHFGDGTRLSIL.

This sequence joins TRBV29-1 and TRBJ1-3; D call uncertain. Germline-derived CDR1 and CDR2 are SQVTM and ANQGSEA. This CDR3 comprises 11 residues. Trimming removed 6 bases from V and 1 base from J, with 4 bases in between. CDR3 DNA: TGCAGCGTCGAATCTGGAAACACCATATATTTT. This translates into CSVESGNTIYF.

This clonotype was counted between two and nine times. The chain combines TRBV9 with TRBJ1-1; D not resolved. V was clipped by 1 base and J by 1 base, with 20 bases between them. CDR3 length: 18 amino acids. CDR1 SGDLS and CDR2 YYNGEE come from the germline V gene. CDR3 nucleotides: TGTGCCAGCAGCGTATCCCCGGCGGCCAACCGACCGAACACTGAAGCTTTCTTT. It is translated as CASSVSPAANRPNTEAFF.

This clonotype was seen at least ten times. V usage is TRBV9 and J usage is TRBJ2-3; D not certain. V was shortened by 0 bases and J by 2 bases, with 19 bases between the two germline ends. The length of the CDR3 is 18 residues. Germline V gene lookup returns CDR1 SGDLS and CDR2 YYNGEE. The CDR3 sequence is CASSVGSRSAGFTDTQYF. The CDR3 nucleotides read TGTGCCAGCAGCGTAGGGAGTAGGAGCGCAGGATTCACAGATACGCAGTATTTT.

The rearrangement joins TRBV20-1 to TRBJ2-7; TRBD1 aligns across 7 bases. The germline V gene encodes CDR1 DFQATT and CDR2 SNEGSKA (reference sequence). This CDR3 contains 12 residues. Trimming removed 3 bases from V and 4 bases from J; junction bases left unmatched: 3. The CDR3 bases are TGCAGTGCTAGGATACAGGGGTACGAGCAGTACTTC. As protein: CSARIQGYEQYF.

This clonotype was observed at least ten times. The rearrangement links TRBV3-1 to TRBJ1-2; 8 positions match TRBD1. Germline V gene data show CDR1 as LGHDT and CDR2 as YNNKEL (reference sequence). V was clipped by 5 bases and J by 4 bases; unmatched bases: 9. The CDR3 spans 15 residues. This CDR3 is CASSFATGGVYGYTF. The CDR3 DNA reads as TGTGCCAGCAGCTTTGCCACAGGGGGTGTCTATGGCTACACCTTC.

There are a few counts of this clonotype. This rearrangement joins TRBV28 to TRBJ2-7, with D perhaps matching TRBD1 or TRBD2 (5 bases each). Germline V gives CDR1 MDHEN, CDR2 SYDVKM. This CDR3 comprises 16 residues. Between the trimmed V and J ends, which lost 2 bases and 0 bases, there was a span of 14 bases. CDR3 in amino acids: CASSLDEGSVSYEQYF. CDR3 nucleotide sequence: TGTGCCAGCAGTTTAGACGAGGGGAGTGTCTCCTACGAGCAGTACTTC.

Ten or more counts support this clonotype. The J gene is TRBJ2-5, the V gene TRBV3-1; D gene unclear. The CDR3 spans 13 residues. Germline CDR1 reads LGHDT; CDR2 reads YNNKEL (reference sequence). The ends were cut back, 1 base at V and 3 bases at J, with 6 bases in the middle. CDR3 DNA sequence: TGTGCCAGCAGCCAAGGCCCCGAAGAGACCCAGTACTTC. Encoded protein: CASSQGPEETQYF.

V and J are TRBV11-2 and TRBJ1-4, with unresolved D. V dropped 1 base and J dropped 7 bases, with 13 bases sitting between them. There are 15 residues in the CDR3. The germline V gene encodes CDR1 SGHAT and CDR2 FQNNGV. The chain's CDR3 is CASSLVDHQGEKLFF. DNA of the CDR3: TGTGCCAGCAGCTTAGTTGACCATCAAGGTGAAAAACTGTTTTTT.

V and J are TRBV7-2 and TRBJ1-2; D is undetermined. Germline loops: CDR1 SGHTA, CDR2 FQGNSA. The CDR3 consists of 14 residues. Between the trimmed V and J ends, which lost 5 bases and 0 bases, there was a span of 10 bases. CDR3 in DNA: TGTGCCAGCAGCCCCGGAAGCCCTAACTATGGCTACACCTTC. Amino acids: CASSPGSPNYGYTF.

This chain joins TRBV29-1 and TRBJ2-1, with 11 nucleotides matching TRBD2. The CDR3 is made up of 16 amino acids. Germline V gene lookup returns CDR1 SQVTM and CDR2 ANQGSEA. The junction had 16 bases not matched to a gene; V was cut back by 6 bases and J by 9 bases. The CDR3 spells CSVALTPGTSGGEQFF. DNA for the CDR3: TGCAGCGTCGCGCTCACTCCTGGGACTAGCGGCGGTGAGCAGTTCTTC.

Many counts were recorded for this clonotype. The chain uses TRBV20-1 and TRBJ2-2, with D possibly TRBD1 on 5 matching bases. Looked up from germline, CDR1 is DFQATT and CDR2 is SNEGSKA (reference sequence). This CDR3 spans 14 amino acids. V dropped 3 bases and J dropped 0 bases, with 8 bases sitting between them. The CDR3 DNA sequence: TGCAGTGCTAGGGGGCCCACGAACACCGGGGAGCTGTTTTTT. Protein product: CSARGPTNTGELFF.

This sequence joins TRBV28 and TRBJ2-1; D call uncertain. This CDR3 has 14 amino acids. Germline V CDR1 and CDR2: MDHEN, SYDVKM. Trimming stripped 6 bases from V and 2 bases from J, with 11 bases between. The CDR3: CASSQQRPYNEQFF. CDR3 DNA: TGTGCCAGCAGCCAACAGCGCCCCTACAATGAGCAGTTCTTC.

This clonotype was counted ten times or more. The V call is TRBV28, the J call TRBJ2-7, with 9 bases matching TRBD1. With 7 bases clipped from V and 13 bases from J, the junction kept 11 bases outside the gene matches. The CDR3 contains 12 residues. CDR1 is MDHEN and CDR2 is SYDVKM in the germline V gene. The CDR3 here is CASKGQGPILYF. The CDR3 region has the DNA TGTGCCAGCAAGGGACAGGGACCGATACTTTACTTC.

In its sample, this clonotype was seen many times. V gene TRBV5-4 combines with J gene TRBJ1-2; 8 bases match TRBD1. CDR3 length: 14 amino acids. Germline assignment: CDR1 SGHNT and CDR2 YYREEE (reference sequence). The V segment lost 3 bases and the J segment 4 bases; nucleotides outside the gene matches: 5. DNA for the CDR3: TGTGCCAGCAGCTCAGGGGGCCCTGCCTATGGCTACACCTTC. This sequence encodes CASSSGGPAYGYTF.

This clonotype was counted many times. The chain combines TRBV20-1 with TRBJ2-2; perhaps TRBD1 as D (6 bases). The germline gives CDR1 DFQATT, CDR2 SNEGSKA (reference sequence). V lost 0 bases to trimming and J lost 6 bases, with 14 bases between them. This CDR3 comprises 15 residues. CDR3 in amino acids: CSARDPVGAAGELFF. The CDR3 nucleotides are TGCAGTGCTAGAGATCCTGTGGGGGCAGCCGGGGAGCTGTTTTTT.

The V call is TRBV10-3, the J call TRBJ1-1, with D tentatively TRBD1 (6 bases). V dropped 4 bases and J dropped 3 bases, with 9 bases sitting between them. Germline values: CDR1 ENHRY, CDR2 SYGVKD. This CDR3 contains 13 residues. In DNA form, the CDR3 reads TGTGCCATCAGTGGCCGGACAGACACTGAAGCTTTCTTT. This translates into CAISGRTDTEAFF.

V and J are TRBV10-3 and TRBJ1-5; no clear D. This CDR3 spans 15 amino acids. Trimming removed 2 bases from V and 6 bases from J, with 14 bases in between. The V gene's germline CDR1 is ENHRY and CDR2 SYGVKD. CDR3 nucleotides: TGTGCCATCAGTGAGCGTCCCGCCCATACTCAGCCCCAGCATTTT. Translation gives CAISERPAHTQPQHF.

Only a few counts were recorded for this clonotype. This rearrangement joins TRBV13 to TRBJ2-2; D possibly corresponds to TRBD2 (5 bases). V was pared by 1 base and J by 4 bases, with 10 bases between. CDR3 length equals 15 residues. Germline V CDR1 and CDR2: PRHDT, FYEKMQ (reference sequence). For the CDR3, the DNA is TGTGCCAGCAGCTTAGTGAGGAGGAGCACCGGGGAGCTGTTTTTT. This encodes CASSLVRRSTGELFF.

J is TRBJ2-5 and V is TRBV19, with 7 bases lining up with TRBD2. Germline V CDR1 and CDR2: LNHDA, SQIVND (reference sequence). This CDR3 has 18 residues. V was pared by 0 bases and J by 10 bases, with 20 bases of the junction left unmatched. CDR3 nucleotide sequence: TGTGCCAGTAGTATAGATCTCCTCGGGGCTAGCGGAGGCCGTGTCCAGTACTTC. Its protein product is CASSIDLLGASGGRVQYF.

The chain is built from TRBV18 and TRBJ2-3, with D hard to call. Per the germline V gene, CDR1 is KGHSH and CDR2 is LQKENI. Trimming stripped 1 base from V and 4 bases from J, with 18 bases between. This CDR3 contains 17 residues. The CDR3 region has the DNA TGTGCCAGCTCACCACTTAGGACCAAAGTCTCAGCAGATACGCAGTATTTT. It codes for CASSPLRTKVSADTQYF.

The chain is built from TRBV28 and TRBJ2-7; 7 bases are shared with TRBD1. V trimming: 6 bases; J trimming: 3 bases; junction bases outside the gene matches: 5. The germline V gene has CDR1 MDHEN and CDR2 SYDVKM. CDR3 length: 13 amino acids. The CDR3 loop is CASSWGQNYEQYF. CDR3 nucleotide sequence: TGTGCCAGCAGCTGGGGACAGAACTACGAGCAGTACTTC.

In this sample, this clonotype turned up many times. The chain links TRBV5-1 to TRBJ1-2, with a tentative D call TRBD1 (6 bases). The CDR3 covers 12 residues. Germline assignment: CDR1 SGHRS and CDR2 YFSETQ. V shed 7 bases and J shed 2 bases, with 9 bases lying between them. The CDR3 region is CASRGQNYGYTF. Here the CDR3 DNA reads TGCGCCAGCCGAGGACAGAACTATGGCTACACCTTC.